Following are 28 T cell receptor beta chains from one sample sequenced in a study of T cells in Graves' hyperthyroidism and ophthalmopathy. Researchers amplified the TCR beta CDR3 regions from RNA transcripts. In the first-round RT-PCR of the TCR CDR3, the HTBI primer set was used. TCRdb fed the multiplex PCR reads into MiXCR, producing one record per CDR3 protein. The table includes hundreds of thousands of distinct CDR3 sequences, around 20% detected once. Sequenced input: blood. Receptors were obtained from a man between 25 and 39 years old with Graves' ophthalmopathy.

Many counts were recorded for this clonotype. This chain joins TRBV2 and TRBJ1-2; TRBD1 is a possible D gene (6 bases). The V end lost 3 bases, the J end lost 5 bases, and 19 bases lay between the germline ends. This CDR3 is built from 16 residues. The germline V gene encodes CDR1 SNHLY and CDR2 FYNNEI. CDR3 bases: TGTGCCAGCAGTGAGGGAACAGGGTTCGAGTGGTATGGCTACACCTTC. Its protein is CASSEGTGFEWYGYTF.

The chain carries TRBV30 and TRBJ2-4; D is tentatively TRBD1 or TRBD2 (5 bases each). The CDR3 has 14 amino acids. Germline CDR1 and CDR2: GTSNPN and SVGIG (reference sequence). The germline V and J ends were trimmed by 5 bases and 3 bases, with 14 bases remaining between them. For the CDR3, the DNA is TGTGCCTGGGGGACCCCCGAGGGCAAAAACATTCAGTACTTC. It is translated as CAWGTPEGKNIQYF.

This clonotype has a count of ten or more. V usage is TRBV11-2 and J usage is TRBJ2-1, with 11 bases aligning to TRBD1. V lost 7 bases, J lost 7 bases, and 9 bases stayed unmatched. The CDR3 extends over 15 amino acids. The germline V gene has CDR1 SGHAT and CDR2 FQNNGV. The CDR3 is CASTTRDRGGNEQFF. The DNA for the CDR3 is TGTGCCAGCACAACCCGGGACAGGGGGGGGAATGAGCAGTTCTTC.

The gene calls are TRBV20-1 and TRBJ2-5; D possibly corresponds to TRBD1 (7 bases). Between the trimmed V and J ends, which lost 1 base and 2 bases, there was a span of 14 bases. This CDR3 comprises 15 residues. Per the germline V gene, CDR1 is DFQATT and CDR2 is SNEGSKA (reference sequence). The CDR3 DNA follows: TGCAGTGCTAGAGGCGGGACAGAGAGACAAGAGACCCAGTACTTC. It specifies CSARGGTERQETQYF.

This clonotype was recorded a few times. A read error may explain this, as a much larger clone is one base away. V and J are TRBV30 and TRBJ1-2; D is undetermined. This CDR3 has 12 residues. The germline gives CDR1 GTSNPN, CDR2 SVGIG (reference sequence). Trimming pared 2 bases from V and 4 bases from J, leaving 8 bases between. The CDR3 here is CAWSISTYGYTF. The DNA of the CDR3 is TGTGCCTGGAGTATATCCACCTATGGCTACACCTTC.

The CDR3, as DNA: TGTGCCAGCAGCTATGGTCCGGGCCCGGGCACTGAAGCTTTCTTT. Translated, it gives CASSYGPGPGTEAFF. The gene calls are TRBV27 and TRBJ1-1; D is ambiguous. CDR1 and CDR2 from the germline V gene are MNHEY and SMNVEV (reference sequence). CDR3 length: 15 residues. Trimming left V 6 bases short and J 4 bases short, with 18 bases between.

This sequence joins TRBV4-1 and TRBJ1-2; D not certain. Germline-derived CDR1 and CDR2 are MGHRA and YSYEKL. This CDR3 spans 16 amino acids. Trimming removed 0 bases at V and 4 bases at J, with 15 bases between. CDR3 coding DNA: TGCGCCAGCAGCCAAGAGGAAGAACGACGGGGCTATGGCTACACCTTC. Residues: CASSQEEERRGYGYTF.

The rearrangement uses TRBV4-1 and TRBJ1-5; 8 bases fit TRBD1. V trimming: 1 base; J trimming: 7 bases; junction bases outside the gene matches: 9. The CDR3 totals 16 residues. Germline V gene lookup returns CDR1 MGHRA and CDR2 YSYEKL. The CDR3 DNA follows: TGCGCCAGCAGCCAAGGCACCGGACAGGGTTACCAGCCCCAGCATTTT. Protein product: CASSQGTGQGYQPQHF.

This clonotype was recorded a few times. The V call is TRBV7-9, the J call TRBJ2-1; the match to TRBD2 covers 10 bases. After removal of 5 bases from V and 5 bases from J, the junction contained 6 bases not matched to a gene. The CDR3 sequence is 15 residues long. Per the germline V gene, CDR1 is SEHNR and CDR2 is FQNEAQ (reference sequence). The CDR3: CASSPGTSAHNEQFF. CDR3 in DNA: TGTGCCAGCAGCCCTGGGACTAGCGCTCACAATGAGCAGTTCTTC.

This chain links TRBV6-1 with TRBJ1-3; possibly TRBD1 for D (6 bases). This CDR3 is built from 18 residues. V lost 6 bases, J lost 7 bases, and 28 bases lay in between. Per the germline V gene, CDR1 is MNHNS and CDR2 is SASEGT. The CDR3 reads CASSSRRSEAGVENTIYF. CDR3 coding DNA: TGTGCCAGCAGCAGCCGACGTTCGGAGGCAGGGGTGGAGAACACCATATATTTT.

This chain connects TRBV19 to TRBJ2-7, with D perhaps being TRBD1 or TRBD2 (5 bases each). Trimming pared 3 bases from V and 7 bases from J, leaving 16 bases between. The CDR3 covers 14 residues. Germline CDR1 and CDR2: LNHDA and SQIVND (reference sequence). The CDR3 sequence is CASSIGVGVHEQYF. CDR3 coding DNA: TGTGCCAGTAGTATTGGGGTGGGGGTGCATGAGCAGTACTTC.

This chain's CDR3 is CASSPQEGSKYEQYF. The DNA of the CDR3 is TGTGCCAGCAGCCCGCAGGAAGGGAGTAAGTACGAGCAGTACTTC. The chain carries TRBV9 and TRBJ2-7; possibly TRBD2 for D (5 bases). The V gene lost 4 bases and the J gene lost 4 bases, with 18 bases spanning the gap. Germline lookup yields CDR1 SGDLS and CDR2 YYNGEE. The CDR3 has 15 amino acids.

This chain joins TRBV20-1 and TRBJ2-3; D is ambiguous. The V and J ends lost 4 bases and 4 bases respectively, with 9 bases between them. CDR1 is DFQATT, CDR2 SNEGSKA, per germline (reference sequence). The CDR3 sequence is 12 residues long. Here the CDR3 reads CSATQVADTQYF. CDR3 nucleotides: TGCAGTGCTACGCAGGTTGCAGATACGCAGTATTTT.

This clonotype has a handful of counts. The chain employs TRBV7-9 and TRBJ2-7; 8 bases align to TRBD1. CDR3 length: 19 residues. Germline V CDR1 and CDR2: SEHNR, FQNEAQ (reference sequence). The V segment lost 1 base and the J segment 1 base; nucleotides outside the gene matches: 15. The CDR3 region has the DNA TGTGCCAGCAGCTTAGGGGGAGTGGCAGGGGGCGCTGAATCCTACGAGCAGTACTTC. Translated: CASSLGGVAGGAESYEQYF.

The CDR3: CASSNFLAGARDTQYF. DNA of the CDR3: TGTGCCAGCAGCAACTTTCTAGCGGGAGCTAGAGATACGCAGTATTTT. The genes are TRBV6-2 or TRBV6-3 and TRBJ2-3; 10 nucleotides align to TRBD2. Losses at the gene ends were 6 bases for V and 5 bases for J; bases not matched to a gene: 11. This CDR3 is built from 16 residues. CDR1 and CDR2 (germline): MNHEY, SVGEGT.

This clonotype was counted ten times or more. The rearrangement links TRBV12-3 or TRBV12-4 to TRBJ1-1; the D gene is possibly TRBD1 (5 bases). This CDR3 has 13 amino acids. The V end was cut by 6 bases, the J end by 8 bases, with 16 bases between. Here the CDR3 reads CASRTGALTEAFF. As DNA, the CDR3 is TGTGCCAGCAGAACCGGGGCCCTCACCGAAGCTTTCTTT.

The CDR3 is CAWTTGGEGDTEAFF. CDR3 in DNA: TGTGCCTGGACTACAGGGGGCGAGGGGGACACTGAAGCTTTCTTT. V and J are TRBV30 and TRBJ1-1; the match to TRBD1 covers 9 bases. This CDR3 region has 15 residues. V lost 4 bases to trimming and J lost 3 bases; unmatched junction nucleotides: 9. The germline V gene has CDR1 GTSNPN and CDR2 SVGIG (reference sequence).

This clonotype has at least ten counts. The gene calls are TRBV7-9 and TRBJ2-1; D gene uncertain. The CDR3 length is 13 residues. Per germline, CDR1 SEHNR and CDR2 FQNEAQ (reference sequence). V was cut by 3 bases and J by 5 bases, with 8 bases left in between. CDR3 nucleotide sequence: TGTGCCAGCAGCTTCTCCCTGAACAATGAGCAGTTCTTC. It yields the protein CASSFSLNNEQFF.

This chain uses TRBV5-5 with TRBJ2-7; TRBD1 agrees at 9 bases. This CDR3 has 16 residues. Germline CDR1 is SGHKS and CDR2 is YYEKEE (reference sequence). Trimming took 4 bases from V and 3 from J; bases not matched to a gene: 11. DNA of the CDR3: TGTGCCAGCAGCATAGACCGGGACAGGGCCTACTACGAGCAGTACTTC. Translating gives CASSIDRDRAYYEQYF.

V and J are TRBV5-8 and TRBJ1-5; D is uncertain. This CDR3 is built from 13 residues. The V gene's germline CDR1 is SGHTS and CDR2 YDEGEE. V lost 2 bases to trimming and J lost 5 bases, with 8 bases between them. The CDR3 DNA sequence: TGTGCCAGCAGCTTCATGTCGGATCAGCCCCAGCATTTT. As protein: CASSFMSDQPQHF.

In nucleotides, the CDR3 is TGTGCCAGCAGCCAGGACCCGGGACTAGCGGGAGGGAGCACAGATACGCAGTATTTT. The encoded protein is CASSQDPGLAGGSTDTQYF. The chain joins TRBV4-2 to TRBJ2-3, with 16 bases that match TRBD2. With V trimmed by 3 bases and J by 0 bases, 6 bases remained unmatched. The germline CDR1 and CDR2 sequences are LGHNA and YNFKEQ. This CDR3 is 19 amino acids long.

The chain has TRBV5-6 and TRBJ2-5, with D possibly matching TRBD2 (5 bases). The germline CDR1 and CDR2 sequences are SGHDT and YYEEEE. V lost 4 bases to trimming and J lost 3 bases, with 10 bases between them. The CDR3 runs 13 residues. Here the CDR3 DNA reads TGTGCCAGCAGCAAGCGGACGGAAGAGACCCAGTACTTC. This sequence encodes CASSKRTEETQYF.

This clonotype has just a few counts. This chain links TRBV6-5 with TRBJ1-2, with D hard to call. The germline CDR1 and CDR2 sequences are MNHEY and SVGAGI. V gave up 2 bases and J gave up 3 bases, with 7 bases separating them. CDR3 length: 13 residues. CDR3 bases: TGTGCCAGCAGTTACAACAGACACTATGGCTACACCTTC. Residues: CASSYNRHYGYTF.

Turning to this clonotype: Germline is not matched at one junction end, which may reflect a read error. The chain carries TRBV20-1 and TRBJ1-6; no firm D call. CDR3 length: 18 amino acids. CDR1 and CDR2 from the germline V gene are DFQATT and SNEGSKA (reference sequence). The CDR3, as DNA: TGCAGTGCTAGAGATGTGTCGCCCTCAACGACCTTTAATTCACCCCCCCACTTT. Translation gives CSARDVSPSTTFNSPPHF.

CDR3 DNA sequence: TGTGCCAGCAGTTACTGGTCCGGAAGCTACGAGCAGTACTTC. Amino acids: CASSYWSGSYEQYF. The chain is built from TRBV6-5 and TRBJ2-7; no clear D gene. Deletions cut 1 base from V and 3 bases from J, with 10 bases between. Germline assignment: CDR1 MNHEY and CDR2 SVGAGI. The CDR3 extends over 14 amino acids.

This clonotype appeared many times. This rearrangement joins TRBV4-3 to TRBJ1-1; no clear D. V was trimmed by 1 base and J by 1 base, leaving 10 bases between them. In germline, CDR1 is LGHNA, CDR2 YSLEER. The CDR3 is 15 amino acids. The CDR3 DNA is TGCGCCAGCAGCCAAGGGAGGGCAGCGAACACTGAAGCTTTCTTT. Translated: CASSQGRAANTEAFF.

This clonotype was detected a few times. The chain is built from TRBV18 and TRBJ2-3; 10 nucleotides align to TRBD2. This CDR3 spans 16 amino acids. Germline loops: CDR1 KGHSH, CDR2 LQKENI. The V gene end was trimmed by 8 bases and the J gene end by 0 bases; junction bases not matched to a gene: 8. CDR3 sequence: CASQTAGGASTDTQYF. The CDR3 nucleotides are TGTGCCAGCCAGACAGCGGGAGGGGCTAGCACAGATACGCAGTATTTT.

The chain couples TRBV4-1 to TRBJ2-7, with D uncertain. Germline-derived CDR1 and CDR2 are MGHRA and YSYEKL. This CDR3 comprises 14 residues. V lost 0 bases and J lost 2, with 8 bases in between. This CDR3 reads CASSQDPSTYEQYF. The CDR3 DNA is TGCGCCAGCAGCCAAGATCCATCCACCTACGAGCAGTACTTC.